The source of this TCR beta chain is a study of spatial heterogeneity in lung cancer. Overall study results and limits: Tumor mutation count correlated with how many alpha and beta TCRs expanded intratumorally.

TCRdb ran MiXCR on the 5' RACE reads and lists one entry per CDR3 protein. The sample includes 4,400 or so distinct CDR3 sequences, around 11% of them seen just once. Time point given: sample taken at primary tumor resection. Turning to this clonotype: The antigen is unknown.

The input for sequencing was lung tumor tissue, taken at surgery. This sequence originates from a male donor with early-stage non-small cell lung cancer.

This CDR3 is CASSWGREWRNEQFF. The DNA for the CDR3 is TGTGCCAGCAGTTGGGGACGGGAGTGGCGGAATGAGCAGTTCTTC. The rearrangement joins TRBV28 to TRBJ2-1; possibly TRBD2 for D (6 bases). Germline V gives CDR1 MDHEN, CDR2 SYDVKM. This CDR3 contains 15 residues. The V end lost 4 bases, the J end lost 7 bases, and 17 bases lay between the germline ends. Using reference TRBV28 and TRBJ2-1 for the parts outside the CDR3, the full variable domain is DVKVTQSSRYLVKRTGEKVFLECVQDMDHENMFWYRQDPGLGLRLIYFSYDVKMKEKGDIPEGYSVSREKKERFSLILESASTNQTSMYLCASSWGREWRNEQFFGPGTRLTVL.